The rows below give T cell receptor beta chains drawn from one sample of a study of blood T cell repertoires in COVID-19. Generated by immunoSEQ multiplex PCR, the TCRdb table keeps only in-frame clones and is missing some. The sample includes roughly 160,000 clones, under 90% of them seen just once. Sequenced material: PBMCs or T cells enriched from blood (not recorded which). The receptors shown here come from a man aged 50 to 59 who had recovered from COVID-19. CDR3s leave out the opening cysteine and the closing phenylalanine or tryptophan.

length: 12
J: TRBJ2-5
V: TRBV14
CDR3: ASSQGSRSETQY

length: 14
J: TRBJ2-1
V: TRBV5-6
CDR3: ASNPILAGPYNEQF

length: 13
J: TRBJ2-7
V: TRBV4-1
CDR3: ASSQARDTSYEQY

length: 12
J: TRBJ2-5
V: TRBV27
CDR3: ASSRDRGQETQY

length: 15
J: TRBJ2-5
V: TRBV4-1
CDR3: ASSPIFGQAVQETQY

length: 17
J: TRBJ1-4
V: TRBV4-1
CDR3: ASSPVRRSGTGANEKLF

length: 11
J: TRBJ2-4
V: TRBV30
CDR3: AWSVQGANIQY

length: 10
J: TRBJ2-7
V: TRBV9
CDR3: ASSPGGTGQY

length: 12
J: TRBJ2-7
V: TRBV5-1
CDR3: ASSTRDRTYEQY

length: 11
J: TRBJ1-1
V: TRBV5-4
CDR3: ASSTGMANEAF

length: 14
J: TRBJ1-4
V: TRBV7-2
CDR3: ASSPVPDRGREKLF

length: 14
J: TRBJ1-1
V: TRBV4-1
CDR3: ASSQDVGRVNTEAF

length: 13
J: TRBJ1-6
V: TRBV27
CDR3: ASGLTDRGHSPLH

length: 12
J: TRBJ1-3
V: TRBV25-1
CDR3: ASRELGAGNTIY

length: 13
J: TRBJ1-2
V: TRBV19
CDR3: ASSILEGGSYGYT

length: 11
J: TRBJ2-3
V: TRBV7-2
CDR3: ASSLDRGNTQY

length: 11
J: TRBJ1-1
V: TRBV19
CDR3: ASSITVRNEAF

length: 11
J: TRBJ1-1
V: TRBV6-5
CDR3: ASRLQGSTEAF

length: 13
J: TRBJ1-5
V: TRBV2
CDR3: ASSLDRGINQPQH

length: 11
J: TRBJ2-7
V: TRBV6-5
CDR3: ASRVNSIDEQY

length: 16
J: TRBJ1-6
V: TRBV7-2
CDR3: ASSPRGQGHGYNSPLH

length: 13
J: TRBJ2-2
V: TRBV11-3
CDR3: ASSLDGQGAGELF

length: 12
J: TRBJ1-6
V: TRBV19
CDR3: ASSIGGNNSPLH

length: 12
J: TRBJ1-2
V: TRBV7-2
CDR3: ASSLANRVYGYT

length: 14
J: TRBJ2-1
V: TRBV7-9
CDR3: ASSPTGTGGRNEQF

length: 14
J: TRBJ2-7
V: TRBV6-2/TRBV6-3
CDR3: ASSYRRGAPTYEQY

length: 10
J: TRBJ1-5
V: TRBV6-5
CDR3: ASSSLGQPQH

length: 15
J: TRBJ1-1
V: TRBV10-1
CDR3: ASSRTGLTITNTEAF

length: 13
J: TRBJ1-3
V: TRBV3-1/TRBV3-2
CDR3: ASSLGQGPGNTIY

length: 13
J: TRBJ2-7
V: TRBV11-2
CDR3: ASSLSDSFSYEQY

length: 11
J: TRBJ2-7
V: TRBV4-2
CDR3: ASSQPGGHEQY

length: 10
J: TRBJ2-5
V: TRBV5-6
CDR3: ASSWQGETQY

length: 9
J: TRBJ1-2
V: TRBV20-1
CDR3: SAWGRDGYT

length: 10
J: TRBJ2-3
V: TRBV5-4
CDR3: ASSSFTDTQY

length: 14
J: TRBJ2-5
V: TRBV7-9
CDR3: ASSLTSGGGGETQY

length: 12
J: TRBJ1-2
V: TRBV3-1/TRBV3-2
CDR3: ASSQGTGDRGYT

length: 11
J: TRBJ1-1
V: TRBV19
CDR3: ASSIWGDTEAF

length: 16
J: TRBJ1-6
V: TRBV9
CDR3: ASTQDRDTSSYNSPLH

length: 12
J: TRBJ1-2
V: TRBV7-2
CDR3: ASSADRGPYGYT

length: 15
J: TRBJ1-1
V: TRBV4-1
CDR3: ASSQEAGGPWPTEAF

length: 12
J: TRBJ1-1
V: TRBV27
CDR3: ASSFIGVGTEAF